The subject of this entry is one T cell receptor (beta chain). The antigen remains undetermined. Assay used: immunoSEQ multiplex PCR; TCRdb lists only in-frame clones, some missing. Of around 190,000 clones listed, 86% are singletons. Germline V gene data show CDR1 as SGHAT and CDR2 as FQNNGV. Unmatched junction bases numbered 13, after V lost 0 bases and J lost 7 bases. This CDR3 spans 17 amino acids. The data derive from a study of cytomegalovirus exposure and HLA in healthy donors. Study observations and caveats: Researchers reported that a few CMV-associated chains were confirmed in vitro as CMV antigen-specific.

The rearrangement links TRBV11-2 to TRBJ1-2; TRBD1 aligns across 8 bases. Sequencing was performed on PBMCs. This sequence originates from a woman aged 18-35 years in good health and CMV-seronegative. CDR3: CASSLDPSWTGYSGYTF. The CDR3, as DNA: TGTGCCAGCAGCTTAGATCCAAGCTGGACAGGGTACAGTGGCTACACCTTC. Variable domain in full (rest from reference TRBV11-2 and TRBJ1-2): EAGVAQSPRYKIIEKRQSVAFWCNPISGHATLYWYQQILGQGPKLLIQFQNNGVVDDSQLPKDRFSAERLKGVDSTLKIQPAKLEDSAVYLCASSLDPSWTGYSGYTFGSGTRLTVV.